Listed here are 3 T cell receptor beta chains from one sample, sequenced in a study of blood T cell repertoires in COVID-19. Here immunoSEQ multiplex PCR was the method, and the copy in TCRdb shows in-frame clones only, minus some. The repertoire has roughly 75,000 clones, roughly 90% of them found once; the top ten carry roughly a sixth. The sample consisted of peripheral blood. These receptor sequences come from an elderly man in a cohort sampled during active COVID-19.

The chain employs TRBV18 and TRBJ1-5; no clear D gene. Per the germline V gene, CDR1 is KGHSH and CDR2 is LQKENI. CDR3 length: 14 amino acids. V lost 6 bases, J lost 6 bases, and 15 bases lay in between. The CDR3 sequence: CASSSIGSGQPQHF. In DNA form, the CDR3 reads TGTGCCAGCTCTTCCATCGGGAGCGGTCAGCCCCAGCATTTT.

J is TRBJ2-7 and V is TRBV3-1 (or the pseudogene TRBV3-2); TRBD1 might be the D (5 bases). Germline assignment: CDR1 LGHDT and CDR2 YNNKEL (reference sequence). Trimming left V 5 bases short and J 0 bases short, with 11 bases between. CDR3 length: 14 residues. DNA for the CDR3: TGTGCCAGCAGCAGAGACAGAGACTCCTACGAGCAGTACTTC. Encoded protein: CASSRDRDSYEQYF.

The chain combines TRBV15 with TRBJ1-2, with 9 bases aligning to TRBD1. V dropped 3 bases and J dropped 8; count of bases not matched to a gene: 4. The germline V gene encodes CDR1 LNHNV and CDR2 YYDKDF (reference sequence). The CDR3 is 13 amino acids. For the CDR3, the DNA is TGTGCCACCAGCAGGGGACAGGGCCACGGCTACACCTTC. Protein sequence: CATSRGQGHGYTF.